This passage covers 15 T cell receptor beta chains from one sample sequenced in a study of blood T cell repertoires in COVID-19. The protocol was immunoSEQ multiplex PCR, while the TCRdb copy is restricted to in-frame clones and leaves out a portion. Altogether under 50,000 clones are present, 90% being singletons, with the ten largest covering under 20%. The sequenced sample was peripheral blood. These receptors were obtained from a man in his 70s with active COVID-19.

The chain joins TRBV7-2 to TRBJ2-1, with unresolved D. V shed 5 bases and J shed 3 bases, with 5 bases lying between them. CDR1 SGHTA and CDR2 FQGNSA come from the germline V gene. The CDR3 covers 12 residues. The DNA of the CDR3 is TGTGCCAGCAGCCCCCGCTACAATGAGCAGTTCTTC. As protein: CASSPRYNEQFF.

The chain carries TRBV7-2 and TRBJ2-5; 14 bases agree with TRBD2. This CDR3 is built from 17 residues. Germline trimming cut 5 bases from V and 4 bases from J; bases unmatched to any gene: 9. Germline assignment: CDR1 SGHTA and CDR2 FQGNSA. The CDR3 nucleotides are TGTGCCAGCAGCACAGGACTAGCGGGAGGAAGTTTAGAGACCCAGTACTTC. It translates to CASSTGLAGGSLETQYF.

The CDR3 DNA sequence: TGTGCCAGTAACGGGGGGAAGGCCACTGAAGCTTTCTTT. It encodes CASNGGKATEAFF. V usage is TRBV19 and J usage is TRBJ1-1; tentatively, D is TRBD1 (5 bases). This CDR3 is 13 amino acids long. V was cut by 7 bases and J by 4 bases, with 13 bases left in between. Germline CDR1 is LNHDA and CDR2 is SQIVND (reference sequence).

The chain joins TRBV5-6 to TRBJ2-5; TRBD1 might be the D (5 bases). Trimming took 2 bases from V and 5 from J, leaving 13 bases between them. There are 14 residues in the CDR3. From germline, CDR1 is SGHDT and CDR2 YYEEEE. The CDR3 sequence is CASSFDWAGETQYF. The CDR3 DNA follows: TGTGCCAGCAGCTTCGACTGGGCAGGGGAGACCCAGTACTTC.

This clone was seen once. CDR3 residues: CASRRDWNTEAFF. CDR3 bases: TGTGCCAGCAGGCGTGACTGGAACACTGAAGCTTTCTTT. The chain has TRBV12-3 or TRBV12-4 and TRBJ1-1; D gene uncertain. The CDR3 loop spans 13 amino acids. Trimming cost V 6 bases and J 1 base, with 9 bases left between them.

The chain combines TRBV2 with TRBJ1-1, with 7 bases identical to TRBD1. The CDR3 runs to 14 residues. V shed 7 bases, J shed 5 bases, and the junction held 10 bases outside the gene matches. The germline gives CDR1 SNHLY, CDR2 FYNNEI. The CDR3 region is CASKEGAFRTEAFF. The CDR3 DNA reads TGTGCCAGCAAGGAGGGGGCGTTCAGAACTGAAGCTTTCTTT.

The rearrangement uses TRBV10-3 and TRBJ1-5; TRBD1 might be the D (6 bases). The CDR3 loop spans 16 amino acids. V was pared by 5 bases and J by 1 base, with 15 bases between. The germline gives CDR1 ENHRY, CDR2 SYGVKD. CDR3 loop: CAISPGGGSSNQPQHF. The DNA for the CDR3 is TGTGCCATCAGTCCGGGGGGGGGCTCGAGCAATCAGCCCCAGCATTTT.

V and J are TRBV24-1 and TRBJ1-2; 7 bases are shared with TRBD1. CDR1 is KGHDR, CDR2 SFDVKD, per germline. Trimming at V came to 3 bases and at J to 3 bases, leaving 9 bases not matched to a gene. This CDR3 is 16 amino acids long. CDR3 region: CATSDAPGGSDYGYTF. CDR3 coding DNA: TGTGCCACCAGTGATGCCCCAGGGGGTTCCGACTATGGCTACACCTTC.

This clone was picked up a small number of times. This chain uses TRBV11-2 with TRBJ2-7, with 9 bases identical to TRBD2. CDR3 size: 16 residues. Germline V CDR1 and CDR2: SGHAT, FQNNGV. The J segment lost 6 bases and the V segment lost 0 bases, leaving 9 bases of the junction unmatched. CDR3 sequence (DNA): TGTGCCAGCAGCTTAGAGAGGACTAGCGCTATATCCGAGCAGTACTTC. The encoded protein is CASSLERTSAISEQYF.

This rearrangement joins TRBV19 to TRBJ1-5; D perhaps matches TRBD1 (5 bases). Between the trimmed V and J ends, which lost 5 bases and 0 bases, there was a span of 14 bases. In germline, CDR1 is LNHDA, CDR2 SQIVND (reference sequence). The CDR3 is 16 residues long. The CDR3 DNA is TGTGCCAGTAGTGTGTCGGGACTGTATAGCAATCAGCCCCAGCATTTT. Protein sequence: CASSVSGLYSNQPQHF.

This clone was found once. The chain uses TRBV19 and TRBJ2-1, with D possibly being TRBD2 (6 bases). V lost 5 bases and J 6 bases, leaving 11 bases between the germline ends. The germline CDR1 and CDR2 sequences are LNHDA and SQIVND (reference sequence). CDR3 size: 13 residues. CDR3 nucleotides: TGTGCCAGTAGTGGAGTACTAGCCAATGAGCAGTTCTTC. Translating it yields CASSGVLANEQFF.

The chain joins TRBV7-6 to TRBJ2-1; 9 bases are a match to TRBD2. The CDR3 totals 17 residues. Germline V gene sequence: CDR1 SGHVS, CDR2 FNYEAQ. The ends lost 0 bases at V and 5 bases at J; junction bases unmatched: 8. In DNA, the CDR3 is TGTGCCAGCAGCTTAGCGGGGGCGGGAGGGAGACACAATGAGCAGTTCTTC. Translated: CASSLAGAGGRHNEQFF.

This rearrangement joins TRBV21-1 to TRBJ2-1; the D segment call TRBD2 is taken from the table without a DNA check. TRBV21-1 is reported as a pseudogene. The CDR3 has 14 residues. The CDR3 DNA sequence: TGTGCCAGCGGCAAGCGGGATACCTACAATGAGCAGTTCTTC. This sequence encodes CASGKRDTYNEQFF.

The CDR3 loop reads CASSLHPGQQETQYF. In nucleotides, the CDR3 is TGTGCCAGCAGCTTGCACCCGGGACAGCAAGAGACCCAGTACTTC. V and J are TRBV5-8 and TRBJ2-5, with 7 bases matching TRBD1. V lost 1 base to trimming and J lost 2 bases; unmatched junction nucleotides: 5. CDR1 is SGHTS, CDR2 YDEGEE, per germline. This CDR3 spans 15 amino acids.

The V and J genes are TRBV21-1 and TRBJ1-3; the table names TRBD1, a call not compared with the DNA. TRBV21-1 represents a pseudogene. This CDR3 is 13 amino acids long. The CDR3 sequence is CASSSPRDRGTYF. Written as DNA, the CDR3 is TGTGCCAGCAGCTCACCCCGGGACAGGGGTACCTATTTT.